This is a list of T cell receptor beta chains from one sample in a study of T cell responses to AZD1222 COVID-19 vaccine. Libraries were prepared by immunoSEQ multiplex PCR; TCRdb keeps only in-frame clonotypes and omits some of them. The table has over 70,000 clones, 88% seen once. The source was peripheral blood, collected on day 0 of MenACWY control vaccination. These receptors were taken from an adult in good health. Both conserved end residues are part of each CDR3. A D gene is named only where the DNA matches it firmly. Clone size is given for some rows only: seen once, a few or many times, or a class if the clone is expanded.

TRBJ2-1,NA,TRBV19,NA,CASSMRGNYNEQFF,TGTGCCAGTAGTATGAGGGGGAACTACAATGAGCAGTTCTTC
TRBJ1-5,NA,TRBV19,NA,CASSVTGTGISNQPQHF,TGTGCCAGTAGTGTTACCGGGACGGGGATTAGCAATCAGCCCCAGCATTTT
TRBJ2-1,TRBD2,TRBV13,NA,CASSSGLAGPAPYNEQFF,TGTGCCAGCAGCTCGGGACTAGCGGGGCCTGCCCCCTACAATGAGCAGTTCTTC
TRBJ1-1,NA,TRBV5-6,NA,CASSLLHGNLNTEAFF,TGTGCCAGCAGCTTGTTACACGGAAATTTGAACACTGAAGCTTTCTTT
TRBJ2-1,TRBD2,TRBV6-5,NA,CASSYGAGASNEQFF,TGTGCCAGCAGTTACGGAGCGGGGGCCTCCAATGAGCAGTTCTTC
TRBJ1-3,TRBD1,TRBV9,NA,CASNRDRGHETGNTIYF,TGTGCCAGCAACCGGGACAGGGGGCATGAGACTGGAAACACCATATATTTT
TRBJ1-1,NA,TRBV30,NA,CAWRRNTEAFF,TGTGCCTGGAGAAGGAACACTGAAGCTTTCTTT
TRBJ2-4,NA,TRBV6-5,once,CASSYVPRGAKNIQYF,TGTGCCAGCAGTTACGTCCCGAGGGGGGCCAAAAACATTCAGTACTTC
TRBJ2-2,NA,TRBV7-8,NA,CASSVIKTGELFF,TGTGCCAGCAGCGTAATCAAGACCGGGGAGCTGTTTTTT
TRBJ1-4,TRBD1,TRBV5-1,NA,CASSQGDRGGEKLFF,TGCGCCAGCAGCCAGGGCGACAGGGGAGGTGAAAAACTGTTTTTT
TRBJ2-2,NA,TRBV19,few,CASSIRQGTGELFF,TGTGCCAGTAGTATACGTCAGGGAACCGGGGAGCTGTTTTTT